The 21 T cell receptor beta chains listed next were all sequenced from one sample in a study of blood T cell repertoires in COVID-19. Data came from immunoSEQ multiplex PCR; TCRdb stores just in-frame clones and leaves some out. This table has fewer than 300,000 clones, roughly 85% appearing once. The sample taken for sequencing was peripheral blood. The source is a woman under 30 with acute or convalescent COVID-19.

Here the CDR3 DNA reads TGTGCCAGCAGTGAAAGGCAGGGGCTTCAGCCCCAGCATTTT. It encodes CASSERQGLQPQHF. V and J are TRBV6-1 and TRBJ1-5; D possibly corresponds to TRBD1 (6 bases). V was cut by 2 bases and J by 6 bases, with 11 bases left in between. Looked up from germline, CDR1 is MNHNS and CDR2 is SASEGT. The CDR3 is made up of 14 amino acids.

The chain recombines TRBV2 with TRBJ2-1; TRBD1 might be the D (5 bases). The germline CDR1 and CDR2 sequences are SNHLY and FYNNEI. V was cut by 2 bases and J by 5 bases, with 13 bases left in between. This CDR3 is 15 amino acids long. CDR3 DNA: TGTGCCAGCAGTGAATACAGGAGTCTGCACAATGAGCAGTTCTTC. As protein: CASSEYRSLHNEQFF.

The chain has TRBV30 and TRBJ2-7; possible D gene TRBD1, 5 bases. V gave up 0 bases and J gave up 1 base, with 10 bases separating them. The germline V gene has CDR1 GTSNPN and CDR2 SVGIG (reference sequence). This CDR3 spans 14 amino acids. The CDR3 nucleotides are TGTGCCTGGAGTGTACAGGCATTATCCTACGAGCAGTACTTC. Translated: CAWSVQALSYEQYF.

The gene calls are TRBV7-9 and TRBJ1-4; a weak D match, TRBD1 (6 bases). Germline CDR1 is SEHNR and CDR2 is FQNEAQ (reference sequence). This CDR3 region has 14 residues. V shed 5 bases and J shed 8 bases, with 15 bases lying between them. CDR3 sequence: CASSPTGTGEKLFF. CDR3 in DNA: TGTGCCAGCAGCCCAACAGGGACGGGAGAAAAACTGTTTTTT.

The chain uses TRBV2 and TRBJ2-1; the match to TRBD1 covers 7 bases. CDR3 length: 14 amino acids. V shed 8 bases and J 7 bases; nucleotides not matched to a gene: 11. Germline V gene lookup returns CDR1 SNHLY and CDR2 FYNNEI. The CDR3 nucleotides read TGTGCCAGCGACCGACAGGGTTCGGGTAATGAGCAGTTCTTC. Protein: CASDRQGSGNEQFF.

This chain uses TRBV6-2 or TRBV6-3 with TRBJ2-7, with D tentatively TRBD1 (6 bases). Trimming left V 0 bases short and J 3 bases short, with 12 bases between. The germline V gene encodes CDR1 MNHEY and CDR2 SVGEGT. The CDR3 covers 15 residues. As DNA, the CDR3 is TGTGCCAGCAGTTACTCGACAGGCTGGGTCTACGAGCAGTACTTC. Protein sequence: CASSYSTGWVYEQYF.

Here the CDR3 DNA reads TGTGCCTGGAGTCCCCGGACGGAGGGGATCGGCTACACCTTC. Its protein product is CAWSPRTEGIGYTF. V gene TRBV30 combines with J gene TRBJ1-2, with TRBD1 as a possible D gene (5 bases). V lost 2 bases and J 8 bases, leaving 18 bases between the germline ends. Germline V gene sequence: CDR1 GTSNPN, CDR2 SVGIG (reference sequence). The CDR3 totals 14 residues.

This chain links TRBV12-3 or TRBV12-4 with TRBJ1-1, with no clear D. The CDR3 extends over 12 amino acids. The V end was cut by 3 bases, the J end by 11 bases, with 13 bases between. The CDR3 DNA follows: TGTGCCAGCAGTTTGCTGTCTCAGAGGGCTTTCTTT. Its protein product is CASSLLSQRAFF.

For the CDR3, the DNA is TGCAGCGTTTGGGTGACAGGGAAAAACATTCAGTACTTC. Translation gives CSVWVTGKNIQYF. This chain links TRBV29-1 with TRBJ2-4, with 7 bases that match TRBD1. CDR1 is SQVTM, CDR2 ANQGSEA, per germline. After removal of 5 bases from V and 4 bases from J, the junction contained 5 bases not matched to a gene. The CDR3 is made up of 13 amino acids. The entire variable domain, with the rest obtained from reference TRBV29-1 and TRBJ2-4, is as follows: SAVISQKPSRDICQRGTSLTIQCQVDSQVTMMFWYRQQPGQSLTLIATANQGSEATYESGFVIDKFPISRPNLTFSTLTVSNMSPEDSSIYLCSVWVTGKNIQYFGAGTRLSVL.

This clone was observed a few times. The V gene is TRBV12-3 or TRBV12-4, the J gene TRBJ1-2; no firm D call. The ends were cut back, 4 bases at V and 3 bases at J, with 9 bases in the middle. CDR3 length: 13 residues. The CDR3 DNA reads TGTGCCAGCAGTTCCGCAGACTACTATGGCTACACCTTC. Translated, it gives CASSSADYYGYTF.

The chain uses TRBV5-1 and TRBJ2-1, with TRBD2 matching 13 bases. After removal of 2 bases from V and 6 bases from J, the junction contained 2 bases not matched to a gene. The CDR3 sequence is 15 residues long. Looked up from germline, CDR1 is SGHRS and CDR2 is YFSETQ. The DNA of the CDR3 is TGCGCCAGCAGCTTTGGACTAGCGGGAGCCAATGAGCAGTTCTTC. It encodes CASSFGLAGANEQFF.

DNA for the CDR3: TGTGCCAGCAGTAGGACAGCGCAGTTCTTC. Translated, it gives CASSRTAQFF. The genes are TRBV6-6 and TRBJ2-1; tentative D call: TRBD1 (6 bases). The CDR3 contains 10 residues. Looked up from germline, CDR1 is MNHNY and CDR2 is SVGAGI (reference sequence). Deletions cut 5 bases from V and 12 bases from J, with 8 bases between.

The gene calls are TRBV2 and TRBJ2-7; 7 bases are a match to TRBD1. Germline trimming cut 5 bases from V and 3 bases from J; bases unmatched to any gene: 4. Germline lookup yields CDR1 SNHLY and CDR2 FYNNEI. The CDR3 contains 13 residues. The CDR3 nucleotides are TGTGCCAGCAGTCCGGACAGGAACTACGAGCAGTACTTC. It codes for CASSPDRNYEQYF. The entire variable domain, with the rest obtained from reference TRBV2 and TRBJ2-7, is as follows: EPEVTQTPSHQVTQMGQEVILRCVPISNHLYFYWYRQILGQKVEFLVSFYNNEISEKSEIFDDQFSVERPDGSNFTLKIRSTKLEDSAMYFCASSPDRNYEQYFGPGTRLTVT.

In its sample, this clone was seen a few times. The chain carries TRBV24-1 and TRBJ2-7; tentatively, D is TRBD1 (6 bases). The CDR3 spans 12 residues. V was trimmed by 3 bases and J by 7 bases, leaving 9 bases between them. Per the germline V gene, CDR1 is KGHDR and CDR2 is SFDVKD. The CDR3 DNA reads TGTGCCACCAGTGATCAGGGGTGGGAGCAGTACTTC. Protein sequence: CATSDQGWEQYF.

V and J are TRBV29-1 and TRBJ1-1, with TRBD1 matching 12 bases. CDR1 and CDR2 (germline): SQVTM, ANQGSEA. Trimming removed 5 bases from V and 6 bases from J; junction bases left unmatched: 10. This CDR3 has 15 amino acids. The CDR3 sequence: CSVYRRDRGLPEAFF. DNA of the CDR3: TGCAGCGTTTATCGACGGGACAGGGGGCTTCCTGAAGCTTTCTTT.

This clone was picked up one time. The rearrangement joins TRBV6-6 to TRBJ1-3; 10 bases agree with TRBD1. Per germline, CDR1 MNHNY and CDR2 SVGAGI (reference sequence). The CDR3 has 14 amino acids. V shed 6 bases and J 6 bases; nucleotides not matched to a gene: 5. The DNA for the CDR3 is TGTGCCAGCAGGACAGGGGGCGACGAAAACACCATATATTTT. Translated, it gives CASRTGGDENTIYF.

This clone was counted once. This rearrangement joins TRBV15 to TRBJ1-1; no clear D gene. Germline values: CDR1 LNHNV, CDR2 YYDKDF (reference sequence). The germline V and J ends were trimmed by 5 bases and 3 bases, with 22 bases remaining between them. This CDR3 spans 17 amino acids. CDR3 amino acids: CATSRMGLGLRDTEAFF. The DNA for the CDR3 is TGTGCCACCAGCCGGATGGGCCTTGGTCTCCGAGACACTGAAGCTTTCTTT.

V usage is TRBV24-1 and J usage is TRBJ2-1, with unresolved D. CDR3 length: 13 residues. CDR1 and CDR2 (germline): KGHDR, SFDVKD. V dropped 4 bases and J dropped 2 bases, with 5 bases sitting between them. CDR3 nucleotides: TGTGCCACCAGTGACTACCCCTACAATGAGCAGTTCTTC. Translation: CATSDYPYNEQFF.

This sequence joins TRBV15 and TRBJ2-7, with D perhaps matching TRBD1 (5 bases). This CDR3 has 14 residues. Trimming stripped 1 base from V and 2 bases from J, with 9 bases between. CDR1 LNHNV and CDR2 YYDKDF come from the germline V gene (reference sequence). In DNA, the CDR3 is TGTGCCACCAGCAGAGGGGGCATAGCCTACGAGCAGTACTTC. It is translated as CATSRGGIAYEQYF.

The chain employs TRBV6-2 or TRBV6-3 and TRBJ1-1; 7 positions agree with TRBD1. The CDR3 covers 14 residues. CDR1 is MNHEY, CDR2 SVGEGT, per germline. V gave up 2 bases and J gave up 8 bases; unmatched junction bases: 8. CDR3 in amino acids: CASSYTGTAREAFF. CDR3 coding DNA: TGTGCCAGCAGTTACACCGGGACAGCAAGAGAAGCTTTCTTT.

The CDR3, as DNA: TGTGCCTGGAGGACAGGGAGCTCTGGAAACACCATATATTTT. This encodes CAWRTGSSGNTIYF. V and J are TRBV30 and TRBJ1-3; 7 nucleotides align to TRBD1. J was trimmed by 0 bases and V by 3 bases; bases with no gene match: 2. The germline CDR1 and CDR2 sequences are GTSNPN and SVGIG (reference sequence). The CDR3 is made up of 14 amino acids.